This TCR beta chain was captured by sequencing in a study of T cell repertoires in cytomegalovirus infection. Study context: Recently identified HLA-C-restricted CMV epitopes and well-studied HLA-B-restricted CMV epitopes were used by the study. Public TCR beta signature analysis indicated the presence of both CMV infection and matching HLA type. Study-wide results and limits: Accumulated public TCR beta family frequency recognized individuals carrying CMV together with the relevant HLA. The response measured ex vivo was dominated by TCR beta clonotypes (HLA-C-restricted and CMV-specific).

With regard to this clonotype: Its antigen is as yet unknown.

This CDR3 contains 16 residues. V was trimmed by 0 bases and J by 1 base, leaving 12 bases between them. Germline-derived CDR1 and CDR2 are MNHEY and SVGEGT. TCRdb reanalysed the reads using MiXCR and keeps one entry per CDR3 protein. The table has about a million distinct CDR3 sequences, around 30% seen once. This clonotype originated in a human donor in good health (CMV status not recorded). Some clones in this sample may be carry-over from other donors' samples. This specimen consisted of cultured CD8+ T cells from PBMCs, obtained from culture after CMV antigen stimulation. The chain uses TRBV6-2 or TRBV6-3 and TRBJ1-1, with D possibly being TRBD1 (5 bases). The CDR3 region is CASSYSRAGSNTEAFF. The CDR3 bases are TGTGCCAGCAGTTACTCGAGGGCAGGGTCGAACACTGAAGCTTTCTTT.